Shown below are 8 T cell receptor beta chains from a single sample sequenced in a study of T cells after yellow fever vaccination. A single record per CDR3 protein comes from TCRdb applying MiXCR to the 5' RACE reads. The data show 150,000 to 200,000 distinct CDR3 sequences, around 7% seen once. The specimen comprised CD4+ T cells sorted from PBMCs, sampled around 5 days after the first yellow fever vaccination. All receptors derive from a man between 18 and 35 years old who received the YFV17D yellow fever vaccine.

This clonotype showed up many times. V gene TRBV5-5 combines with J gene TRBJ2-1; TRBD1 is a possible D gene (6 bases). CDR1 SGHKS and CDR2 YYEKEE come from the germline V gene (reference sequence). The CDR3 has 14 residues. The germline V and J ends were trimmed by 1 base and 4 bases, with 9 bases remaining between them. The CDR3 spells CASSLWTAYNEQFF. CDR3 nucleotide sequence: TGTGCCAGCAGCTTGTGGACAGCTTACAATGAGCAGTTCTTC.

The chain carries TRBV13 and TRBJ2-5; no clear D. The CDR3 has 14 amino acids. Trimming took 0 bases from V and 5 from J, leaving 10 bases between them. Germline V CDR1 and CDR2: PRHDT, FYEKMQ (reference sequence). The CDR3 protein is CASSLGPRSETQYF. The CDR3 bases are TGTGCCAGCAGCTTAGGCCCGAGGAGCGAGACCCAGTACTTC.

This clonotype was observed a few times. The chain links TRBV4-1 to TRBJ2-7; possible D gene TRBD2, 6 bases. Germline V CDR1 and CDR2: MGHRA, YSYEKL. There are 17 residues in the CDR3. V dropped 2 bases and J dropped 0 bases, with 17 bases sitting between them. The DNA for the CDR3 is TGCGCCAGCAGCCAATTTAGCGCGGGGAGATTCTCCTACGAGCAGTACTTC. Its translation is CASSQFSAGRFSYEQYF.

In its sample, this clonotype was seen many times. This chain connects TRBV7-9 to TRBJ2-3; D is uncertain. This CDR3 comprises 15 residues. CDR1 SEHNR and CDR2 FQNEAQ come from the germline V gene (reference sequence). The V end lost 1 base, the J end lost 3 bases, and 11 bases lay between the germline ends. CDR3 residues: CASSLGSLTTDTQYF. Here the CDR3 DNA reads TGTGCCAGCAGCTTAGGTTCTTTAACTACAGATACGCAGTATTTT.

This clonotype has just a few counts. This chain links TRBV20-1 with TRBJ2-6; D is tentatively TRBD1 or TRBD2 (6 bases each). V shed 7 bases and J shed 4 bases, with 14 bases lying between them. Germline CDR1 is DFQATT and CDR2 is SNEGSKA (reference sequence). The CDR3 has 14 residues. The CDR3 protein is CSVSGQGGANVLTF. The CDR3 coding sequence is TGCAGTGTTAGCGGCCAGGGGGGGGCCAACGTCCTGACTTTC.

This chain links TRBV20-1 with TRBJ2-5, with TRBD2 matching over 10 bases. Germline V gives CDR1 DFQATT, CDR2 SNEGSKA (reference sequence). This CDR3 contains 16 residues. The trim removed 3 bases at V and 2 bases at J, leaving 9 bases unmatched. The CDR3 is CSASPSGGRGQETQYF. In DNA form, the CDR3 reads TGCAGTGCTAGTCCTAGCGGGGGACGAGGGCAAGAGACCCAGTACTTC.

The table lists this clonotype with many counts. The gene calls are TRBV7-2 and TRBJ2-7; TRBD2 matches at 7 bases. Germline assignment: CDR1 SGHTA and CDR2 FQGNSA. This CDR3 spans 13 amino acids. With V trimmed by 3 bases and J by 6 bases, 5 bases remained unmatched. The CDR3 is CASSLIGGSEQYV. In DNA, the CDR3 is TGTGCCAGCAGCTTGATCGGGGGGAGCGAGCAGTACGTC.

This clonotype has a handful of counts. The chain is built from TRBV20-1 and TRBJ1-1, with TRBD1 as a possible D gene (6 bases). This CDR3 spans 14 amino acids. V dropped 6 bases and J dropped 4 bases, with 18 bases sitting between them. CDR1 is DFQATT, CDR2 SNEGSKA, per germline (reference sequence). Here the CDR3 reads CSALGGGGGTEAFF. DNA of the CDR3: TGCAGTGCCCTAGGAGGGGGAGGAGGCACTGAAGCTTTCTTT.